This T cell receptor beta chain was identified in a study of T cells in Graves' hyperthyroidism and ophthalmopathy. Study details: Peripheral blood collection took place at initial diagnosis, before any treatment.

Authors of the study amplified TCR beta CDR3 regions from RNA transcripts. Primed by the HTBI set, a first-round RT-PCR was run on the TCR CDR3. TCRdb redid the calling of the multiplex PCR reads with MiXCR, one entry per CDR3 protein. Of 800,000 or so distinct CDR3 sequences listed, 35% to 40% are singletons. A note on this clonotype: Its specificity is unknown.

Study observations and caveats: Using 13 V-J features, a model discriminated ophthalmopathy from stable hyperthyroidism.

After removal of 5 bases from V and 7 bases from J, the junction contained 10 bases not matched to a gene. The CDR3 has 15 residues. Germline V gene data show CDR1 as SGHTA and CDR2 as FQGNSA. The receptor's source is a man between 18 and 35 years old with Graves' hyperthyroidism. The chain joins TRBV7-2 to TRBJ1-5, with TRBD1 identical over 8 bases. The sequenced sample consisted of blood. The CDR3 reads CASSQERTGRQPQHF. CDR3 nucleotides: TGTGCCAGCAGCCAAGAAAGGACAGGGAGACAGCCCCAGCATTTT.